This is a list of T cell receptor beta chains from one sample in a study of regulatory T cells in long-lasting Graves disease. TCRdb analysed the multiplex PCR reads with MiXCR anew, one entry per CDR3 protein. This sample yields a few hundred thousand distinct CDR3 sequences, of which approximately 18% are seen a single time; 13% to 15% belongs to the top ten. This same sample was also taken into another study, of T cells in Graves' hyperthyroidism and ophthalmopathy.

The source material was peripheral blood mononuclear cells (PBMCs), sampled at new diagnosis, from a patient treated with antithyroid drugs. The receptors derive from a woman in her 30s with Graves disease. Both conserved end residues are part of each CDR3. D genes are given only for firm matches. The size field is filled for only some rows; it gives once, few, many or a size class.

v_call	clone_size	j_call	d_call	cdr3_aa	cdr3_nt
TRBV6-1	many	TRBJ2-3	-	CASSEDLDTQYF	TGTGCCAGCAGTGAAGATCTGGATACGCAGTATTTT
TRBV13	few	TRBJ1-1	-	CASSFGRSGLNTEAFF	TGTGCCAGCAGCTTTGGGAGGTCGGGGTTGAACACTGAAGCTTTCTTT
TRBV6-1	few	TRBJ1-1	-	CASRTFANTEAFF	TGTGCCAGTAGGACATTCGCCAACACTGAAGCTTTCTTT
TRBV7-3	many	TRBJ2-7	-	CASSFVPGDEQYF	TGTGCCAGCAGCTTTGTGCCCGGGGATGAGCAGTACTTC
TRBV6-2/TRBV6-3	many	TRBJ1-4	-	CASSYGGSNEKLFF	TGTGCCAGCAGTTACGGGGGGTCTAATGAAAAACTGTTTTTT
TRBV7-9	many	TRBJ2-5	-	CASSLGWETQYF	TGTGCCAGCAGCCTCGGGTGGGAGACCCAGTACTTC
TRBV20-1	few	TRBJ2-2	-	CSARVGGAGTGELFF	TGCAGTGCTAGAGTGGGGGGGGCGGGAACCGGGGAGCTGTTTTTT
TRBV20-1	many	TRBJ1-2	-	CSASRGDYGYTF	TGCAGTGCTAGCCGGGGAGACTATGGCTACACCTTC
TRBV2	many	TRBJ2-2	-	CASSPVGVNTGELFF	TGTGCCAGCAGCCCCGTCGGGGTGAACACCGGGGAGCTGTTTTTT
TRBV4-1	many	TRBJ2-7	-	CASSQGLVDYEQYF	TGCGCCAGCAGCCAAGGGCTGGTAGACTACGAGCAGTACTTC
TRBV7-9	many	TRBJ2-1	-	CASSPSGSQEQFF	TGTGCCAGCAGCCCCAGCGGGTCCCAGGAGCAGTTCTTC
TRBV3-1	many	TRBJ1-6	-	CASSLPGDYNSPLHF	TGTGCCAGCAGCCTCCCGGGGGACTATAATTCACCCCTCCACTTT
TRBV2	many	TRBJ2-1	TRBD1	CASMGDRYNEQFF	TGTGCCAGCATGGGGGACAGATACAATGAGCAGTTCTTC
TRBV2	many	TRBJ1-1	-	CASRPVMNTEAFF	TGTGCCAGCAGACCAGTCATGAACACTGAAGCTTTCTTT
TRBV20-1	many	TRBJ2-2	-	CSARAGDTGELFF	TGCAGTGCTCGAGCAGGGGACACCGGGGAGCTGTTTTTT
TRBV5-6	-	TRBJ2-5	-	CASSPETEETQYF	TGTGCCAGCAGCCCCGAAACTGAAGAGACCCAGTACTTC
TRBV20-1	-	TRBJ1-1	-	CSAPGVWLTEAFF	TGCAGTGCCCCCGGGGTTTGGCTCACTGAAGCTTTCTTT